The 14 T cell receptor beta chains below come from one sample, sequenced in a study of regulatory T cells in long-lasting Graves disease. The TCR beta library used iRepertoire HTBI primers with Arm-PCR amplification of CDR3. From the multiplex PCR reads, TCRdb called clonotypes with MiXCR, one entry per CDR3 protein. The table lists some 230,000 distinct CDR3 sequences, around 16% of them singletons. The time point denotes: newly diagnosed GD, antithyroid drugs for less than 3 months. Isolated PBMC RNA provided the starting material for the TCR library. Sequenced material: peripheral blood mononuclear cells (PBMCs), taken at new diagnosis, from a patient treated with antithyroid drugs. The receptors come from a female donor with Graves disease.

This clonotype occurred many times. The V and J genes are TRBV9 and TRBJ1-2; D is possibly TRBD1 (6 bases). CDR3 length equals 17 residues. The germline CDR1 and CDR2 sequences are SGDLS and YYNGEE. Trimming removed 3 bases at V and 1 base at J, with 19 bases between. CDR3 sequence reads: CASSAEWGGRINYGYTF. CDR3 in DNA: TGTGCCAGCAGCGCCGAATGGGGGGGCAGGATTAACTATGGCTACACCTTC. Combining the CDR3 with reference TRBV9 and TRBJ1-2 gives the whole variable domain DSGVTQTPKHLITATGQRVTLRCSPRSGDLSVYWYQQSLDQGLQFLIQYYNGEERAKGNILERFSAQQFPDLHSELNLSSLELGDSALYFCASSAEWGGRINYGYTFGSGTRLTVV.

Notes on this clonotype: A far larger clone differs by one base, so this is likely a read error. The rearrangement links TRBV20-1 to TRBJ2-1; 7 bases map to TRBD2. Gene TRBJ2-5 matches the end of the DNA better, so the J call may be wrong. This CDR3 spans 13 amino acids. CDR1 DFQATT and CDR2 SNEGSKA come from the germline V gene (reference sequence). CDR3 loop: CSGKAGSRETQYF. The CDR3 DNA reads TGCAGTGGTAAAGCGGGGTCACGAGAGACCCAGTACTTC.

Ten or more counts support this clonotype. The chain employs TRBV20-1 and TRBJ2-7, with 13 bases fitting TRBD2. Germline assignment: CDR1 DFQATT and CDR2 SNEGSKA (reference sequence). The CDR3 is made up of 15 amino acids. Losses at the gene ends were 5 bases for V and 1 base for J; bases not matched to a gene: 5. The DNA for the CDR3 is TGCAGTGCTTTCTGGACTAGCGGGAGTTCCTACGAGCAGTACTTC. It specifies CSAFWTSGSSYEQYF.

This clonotype has at least ten counts. The V call is TRBV10-3, the J call TRBJ1-1; 8 bases line up with TRBD1. The CDR3 contains 14 residues. Losses at the gene ends were 2 bases for V and 3 bases for J; bases not matched to a gene: 2. Germline V gene data show CDR1 as ENHRY and CDR2 as SYGVKD. CDR3 coding DNA: TGTGCCATCAGTGAGACAGGGGGGGACACTGAAGCTTTCTTT. Translated: CAISETGGDTEAFF.

This clonotype was found many times. The chain links TRBV29-1 to TRBJ1-4, with TRBD1 matching 7 bases. Germline CDR1 SQVTM, CDR2 ANQGSEA. This CDR3 is 13 amino acids long. The CDR3 coding sequence is TGCAGTACCCGGGACAGTCATAATGAAAAACTGTTTTTT. It specifies CSTRDSHNEKLFF.

The gene calls are TRBV18 and TRBJ1-1; unclear D gene. CDR1 is KGHSH and CDR2 is LQKENI in the germline V gene. The CDR3 is made up of 15 amino acids. With 1 base removed from V and 7 bases from J, the gap between germline ends came to 16 bases. CDR3 in DNA: TGTGCCAGCTCACCACGACAACGTGTAGTGAGTGAAGCTTTCTTT. Translation gives CASSPRQRVVSEAFF.

This clonotype appeared many times. This chain joins TRBV6-1 and TRBJ2-1, with 8 bases aligning to TRBD2. The CDR3 is 15 amino acids. CDR1 is MNHNS and CDR2 is SASEGT in the germline V gene. J lost 5 bases, V lost 8 bases, and 11 bases had no gene match. The CDR3 here is CASRRAGVAHNEQFF. The DNA of the CDR3 is TGTGCCAGCCGAAGAGCGGGAGTCGCCCACAATGAGCAGTTCTTC.

This clonotype was recorded many times. The CDR3 spells CASSSGPNEKLFF. The CDR3 DNA follows: TGTGCCAGCAGTTCCGGCCCTAATGAAAAACTGTTTTTT. The V call is TRBV11-3, the J call TRBJ1-4; D not resolved. The CDR3 sequence is 13 residues long. V lost 6 bases and J lost 3, with 8 bases in between. Germline CDR1 SGHNT, CDR2 YENEEA.

This clonotype was seen repeatedly, ten times or more. The rearrangement joins TRBV27 to TRBJ2-5; D is unclear. This CDR3 has 14 amino acids. Trimming removed 5 bases at V and 2 bases at J, with 12 bases between. Per germline, CDR1 MNHEY and CDR2 SMNVEV (reference sequence). CDR3 sequence (DNA): TGTGCCAGCAGTCTTGGACCCAGGCAAGAGACCCAGTACTTC. Residues: CASSLGPRQETQYF.

In its sample, this clonotype is medium-sized. The V and J genes are TRBV11-2 and TRBJ2-3, with 9 bases fitting TRBD2. CDR3 length equals 15 residues. Germline V gives CDR1 SGHAT, CDR2 FQNNGV. V lost 1 base to trimming and J lost 2 bases; unmatched junction nucleotides: 1. CDR3 sequence: CASSLASGITDTQYF. The CDR3 bases are TGTGCCAGCAGCTTAGCTAGCGGGATCACAGATACGCAGTATTTT.

This clonotype was found a few times. This chain joins TRBV11-2 and TRBJ2-1, with a tentative D call TRBD2 (6 bases). Germline loops: CDR1 SGHAT, CDR2 FQNNGV. Trimming left V 4 bases short and J 8 bases short, with 18 bases between. The CDR3 is 15 residues long. CDR3: CASSSTTGTYDEQFF. The CDR3 nucleotides read TGTGCCAGCAGCTCGACTACGGGGACTTACGATGAGCAGTTCTTC.

This clonotype showed up just once. The chain recombines TRBV10-3 with TRBJ2-1; D might be TRBD2 (6 bases). Germline values: CDR1 ENHRY, CDR2 SYGVKD. The CDR3 spans 11 residues. The germline V and J ends were trimmed by 6 bases and 9 bases, with 9 bases remaining between them. The CDR3 spells CAIRGGAEQFF. The CDR3 nucleotides are TGTGCCATCAGGGGGGGAGCTGAGCAGTTCTTC.

In its sample, this clonotype was seen many times. The chain carries TRBV12-3 or TRBV12-4 and TRBJ2-1; possibly TRBD1 for D (7 bases). The CDR3 runs to 13 residues. V lost 3 bases and J 10 bases, leaving 13 bases between the germline ends. CDR3 nucleotide sequence: TGTGCCAGCAGTTTGAGTGCAGGGGGGGAGCAGTTCTTC. Translation: CASSLSAGGEQFF.

As for this clonotype: With a far larger clone one base away, a read error is the likely cause. The chain combines TRBV11-2 with TRBJ2-3, with D perhaps matching TRBD2 (6 bases). The length of the CDR3 is 16 residues. Germline V gene lookup returns CDR1 SGHAT and CDR2 FQNNGV. CDR3 residues: CASSLAGGISTGTQYF. The CDR3 DNA sequence: TGTGCCAGCAGCTTAGCAGGAGGGATTAGCACAGGTACGCAGTATTTT.